This section outlines one T cell receptor (beta chain) sequence together with its context. In the PCR, 60 Vbeta and 13 Jbeta primers were used. Assay used: immunoSEQ multiplex PCR; TCRdb lists only in-frame clones, some missing. The sample has tens of thousands of clones, 75% to 85% seen once. These data originate in a study of cytomegalovirus exposure and HLA in healthy donors. Trimming left V 4 bases short and J 4 bases short, with 14 bases between. Germline CDR1 and CDR2: MNHNS and SASEGT. This CDR3 spans 14 amino acids. The TCR comes from a male donor in good health and CMV-seronegative. V gene TRBV6-1 combines with J gene TRBJ2-7, with unresolved D. Material for sequencing was PBMCs. CDR3 coding DNA: TGTGCCAGCAGTGCCCTATCCGCTGGTTACGAGCAGTACTTC. It yields the protein CASSALSAGYEQYF.